This T cell receptor (beta chain) was sequenced for a study of cytomegalovirus exposure and HLA in healthy donors. Findings of the study overall: Later, an analysis found that common viral pathogens appeared to be linked with several of the most significant clusters. Prior analysis indicated that the majority of TCR beta V segments exhibited productivity approximately 87% or approximately 30% of the time. Several V segments, TRBV6-2 and TRBV6-3 among them, could not be told apart and were dropped.

CDR1 is MDHEN and CDR2 is SYDVKM in the germline V gene. The junction had 11 bases not matched to a gene; V was cut back by 2 bases and J by 5 bases. The CDR3 is 17 residues long. Worth noting for this clone: Its target is not known.

The PCR ran on 60 Vbeta and 13 Jbeta primers. Sequencing used immunoSEQ multiplex PCR; TCRdb keeps in-frame clones, though not all of them. Of under 80,000 clones listed, roughly 75% were seen once; the top ten hold about 4.9%. The gene calls are TRBV28 and TRBJ2-7; 11 nucleotides agree with TRBD1. The specimen sequenced was PBMCs. This clonotype was obtained from a woman in her 30s in good health and CMV-seronegative. The CDR3 DNA sequence: TGTGCCAGCAGTTTACGCTCCGGACAGGGGGCGATCCACGAGCAGTACTTC. Translation: CASSLRSGQGAIHEQYF. Using reference TRBV28 and TRBJ2-7 for the parts outside the CDR3, the full variable domain is DVKVTQSSRYLVKRTGEKVFLECVQDMDHENMFWYRQDPGLGLRLIYFSYDVKMKEKGDIPEGYSVSREKKERFSLILESASTNQTSMYLCASSLRSGQGAIHEQYFGPGTRLTVT.